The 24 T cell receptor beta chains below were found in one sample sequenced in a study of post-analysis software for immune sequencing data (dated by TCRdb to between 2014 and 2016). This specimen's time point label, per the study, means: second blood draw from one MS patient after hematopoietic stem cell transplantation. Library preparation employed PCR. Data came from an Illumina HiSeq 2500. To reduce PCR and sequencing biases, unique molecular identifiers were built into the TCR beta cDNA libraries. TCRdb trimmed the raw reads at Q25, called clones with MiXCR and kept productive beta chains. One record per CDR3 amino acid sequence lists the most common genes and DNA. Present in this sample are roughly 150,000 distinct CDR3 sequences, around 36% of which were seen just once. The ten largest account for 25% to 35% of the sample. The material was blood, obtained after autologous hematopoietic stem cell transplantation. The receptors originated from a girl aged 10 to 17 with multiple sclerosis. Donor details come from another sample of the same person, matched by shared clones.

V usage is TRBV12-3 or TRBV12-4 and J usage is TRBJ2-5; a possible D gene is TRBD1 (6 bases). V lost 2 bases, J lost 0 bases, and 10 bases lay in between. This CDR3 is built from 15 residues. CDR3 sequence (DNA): TGTGCCAGCAGTTTAACAGGGCTCTACCAAGAGACCCAGTACTTC. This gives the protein CASSLTGLYQETQYF.

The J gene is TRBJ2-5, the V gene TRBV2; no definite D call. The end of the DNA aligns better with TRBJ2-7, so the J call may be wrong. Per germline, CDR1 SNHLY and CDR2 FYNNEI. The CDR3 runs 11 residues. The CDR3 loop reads CASRVVFEQYF. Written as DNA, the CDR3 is TGTGCCAGCAGAGTAGTTTTCGAGCAGTACTTC.

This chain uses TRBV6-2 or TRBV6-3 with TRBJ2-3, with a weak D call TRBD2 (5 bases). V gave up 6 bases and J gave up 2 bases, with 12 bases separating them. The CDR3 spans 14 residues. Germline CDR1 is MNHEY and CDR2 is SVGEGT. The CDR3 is CASSTGLSTDTQYF. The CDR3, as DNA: TGTGCCAGCAGCACCGGACTGTCCACAGATACGCAGTATTTT.

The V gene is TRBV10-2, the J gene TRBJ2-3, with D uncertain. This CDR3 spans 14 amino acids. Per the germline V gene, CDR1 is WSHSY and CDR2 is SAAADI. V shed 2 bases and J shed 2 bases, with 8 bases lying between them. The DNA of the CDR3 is TGCGCCAGCAGTGAGGTAGCACACACAGATACGCAGTATTTT. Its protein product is CASSEVAHTDTQYF.

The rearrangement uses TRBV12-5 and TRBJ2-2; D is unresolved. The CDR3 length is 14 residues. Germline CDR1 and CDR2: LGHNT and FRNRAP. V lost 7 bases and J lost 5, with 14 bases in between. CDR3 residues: CASALGSLTGELFF. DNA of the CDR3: TGTGCTAGTGCCCTTGGTAGCTTAACCGGGGAGCTGTTTTTT.

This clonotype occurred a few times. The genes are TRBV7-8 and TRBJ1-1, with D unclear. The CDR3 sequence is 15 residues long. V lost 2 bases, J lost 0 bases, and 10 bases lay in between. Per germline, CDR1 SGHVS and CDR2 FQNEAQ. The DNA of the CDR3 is TGTGCCAGCAGCTTATTTGCCTCGCTGAACACTGAAGCTTTCTTT. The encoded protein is CASSLFASLNTEAFF. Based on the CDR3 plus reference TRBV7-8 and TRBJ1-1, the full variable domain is GAGVSQSPRYKVAKRGQDVALRCDPISGHVSLFWYQQALGQGPEFLTYFQNEAQLDKSGLPSDRFFAERPEGSVSTLKIQRTQQEDSAVYLCASSLFASLNTEAFFGQGTRLTVV.

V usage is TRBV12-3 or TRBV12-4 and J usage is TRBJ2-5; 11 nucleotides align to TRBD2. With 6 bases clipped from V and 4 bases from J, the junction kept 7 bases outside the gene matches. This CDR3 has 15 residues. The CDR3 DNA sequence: TGTGCCAGCAGCACGACTAGCGGGACACGAGAGACCCAGTACTTC. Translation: CASSTTSGTRETQYF.

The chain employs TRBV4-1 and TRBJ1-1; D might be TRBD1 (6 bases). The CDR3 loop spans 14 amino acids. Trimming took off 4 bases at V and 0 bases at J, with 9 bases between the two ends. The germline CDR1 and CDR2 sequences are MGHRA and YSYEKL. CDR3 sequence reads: CASSPGQLNTEAFF. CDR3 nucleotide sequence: TGCGCCAGCAGCCCTGGACAGTTGAACACTGAAGCTTTCTTT.

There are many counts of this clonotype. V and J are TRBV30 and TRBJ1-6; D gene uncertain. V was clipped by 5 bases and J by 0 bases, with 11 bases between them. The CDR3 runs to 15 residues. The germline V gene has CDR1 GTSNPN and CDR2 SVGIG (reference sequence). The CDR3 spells CAWARMSSYNSPLHF. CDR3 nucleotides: TGTGCCTGGGCACGCATGAGCTCCTATAATTCACCCCTCCACTTT.

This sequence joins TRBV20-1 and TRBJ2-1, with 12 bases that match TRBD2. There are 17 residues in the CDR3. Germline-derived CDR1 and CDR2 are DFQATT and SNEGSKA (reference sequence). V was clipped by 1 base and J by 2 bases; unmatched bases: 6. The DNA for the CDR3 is TGCAGTGCTAGAGGAGGACTAGCGGGAAGAGCCTACAATGAGCAGTTCTTC. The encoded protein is CSARGGLAGRAYNEQFF.

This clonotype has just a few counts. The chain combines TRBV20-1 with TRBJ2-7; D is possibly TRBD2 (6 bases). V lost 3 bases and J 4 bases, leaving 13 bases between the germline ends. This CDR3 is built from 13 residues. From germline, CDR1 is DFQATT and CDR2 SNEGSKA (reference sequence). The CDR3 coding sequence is TGCAGTGCTAGCTATATAGCGGAGTACGAGCAGTACTTC. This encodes CSASYIAEYEQYF.

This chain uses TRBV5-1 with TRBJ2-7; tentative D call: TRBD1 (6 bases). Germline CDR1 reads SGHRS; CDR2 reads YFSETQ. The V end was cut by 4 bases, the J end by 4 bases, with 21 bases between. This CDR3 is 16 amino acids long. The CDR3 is CASSRSSGTGTYEQYF. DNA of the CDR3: TGCGCCAGCAGCAGAAGCTCCGGGACGGGGACATACGAGCAGTACTTC.

The CDR3 DNA sequence: TGTGCCAGCACGGGACTAGCGGCTTTCTACGAGCAGTACTTC. It translates to CASTGLAAFYEQYF. The chain uses TRBV28 and TRBJ2-7; TRBD2 agrees at 11 bases. V shed 7 bases and J 3 bases; nucleotides not matched to a gene: 5. This CDR3 is 14 amino acids long. Germline CDR1 and CDR2: MDHEN and SYDVKM. Full variable domain (missing parts from reference TRBV28 and TRBJ2-7): DVKVTQSSRYLVKRTGEKVFLECVQDMDHENMFWYRQDPGLGLRLIYFSYDVKMKEKGDIPEGYSVSREKKERFSLILESASTNQTSMYLCASTGLAAFYEQYFGPGTRLTVT.

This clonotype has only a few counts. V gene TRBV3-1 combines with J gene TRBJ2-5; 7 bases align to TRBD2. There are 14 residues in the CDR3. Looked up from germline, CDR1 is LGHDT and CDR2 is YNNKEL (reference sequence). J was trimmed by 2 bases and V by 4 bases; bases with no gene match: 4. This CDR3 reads CASSPLAVQETQYF. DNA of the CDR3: TGTGCCAGCAGCCCTCTAGCGGTACAAGAGACCCAGTACTTC.

For the CDR3, the DNA is TGTGCCAGCAGCCAAAATGCGGACAGGGAAGCGGTGGGCGAGCAGTACTTC. This encodes CASSQNADREAVGEQYF. The chain employs TRBV7-9 and TRBJ2-7; 8 nucleotides match TRBD1. Trimming cost V 5 bases and J 6 bases; bases outside gene matches: 18. Germline-derived CDR1 and CDR2 are SEHNR and FQNEAQ (reference sequence). This CDR3 comprises 17 residues.

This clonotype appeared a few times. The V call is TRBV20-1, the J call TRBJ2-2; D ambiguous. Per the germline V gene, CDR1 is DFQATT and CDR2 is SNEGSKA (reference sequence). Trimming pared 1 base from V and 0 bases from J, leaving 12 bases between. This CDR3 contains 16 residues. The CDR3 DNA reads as TGCAGTGCTAGAGTCCCGTCAGACGCGAACACCGGGGAGCTGTTTTTT. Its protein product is CSARVPSDANTGELFF.

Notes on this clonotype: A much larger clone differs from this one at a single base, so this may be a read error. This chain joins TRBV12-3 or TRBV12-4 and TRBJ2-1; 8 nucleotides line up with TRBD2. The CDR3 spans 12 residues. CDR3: CVSIRGGSEQFF. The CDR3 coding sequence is TGTGTCAGCATTCGGGGGGGCAGTGAGCAGTTCTTC.

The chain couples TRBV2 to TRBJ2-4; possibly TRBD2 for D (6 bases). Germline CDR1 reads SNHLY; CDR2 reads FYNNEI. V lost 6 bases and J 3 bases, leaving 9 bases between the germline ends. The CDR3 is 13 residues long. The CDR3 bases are TGTGCCAGCAGGGGGGGAAGCAAAAACATTCAGTACTTC. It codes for CASRGGSKNIQYF.

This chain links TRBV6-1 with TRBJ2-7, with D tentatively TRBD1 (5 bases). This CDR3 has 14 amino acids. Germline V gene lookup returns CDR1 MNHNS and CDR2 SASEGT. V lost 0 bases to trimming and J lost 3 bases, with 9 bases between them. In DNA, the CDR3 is TGTGCCAGCAGTGAAGCACAGGCCAACTACGAGCAGTACTTC. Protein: CASSEAQANYEQYF.

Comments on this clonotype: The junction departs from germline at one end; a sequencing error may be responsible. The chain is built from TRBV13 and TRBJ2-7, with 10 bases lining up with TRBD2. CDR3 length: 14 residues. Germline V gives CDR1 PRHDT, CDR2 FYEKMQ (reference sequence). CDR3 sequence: CASSLGLAAYEQYF. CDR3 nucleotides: TGTGCCAGCAGCCTAGGACTAGCGGCCTACGAGCAGTACTTC.

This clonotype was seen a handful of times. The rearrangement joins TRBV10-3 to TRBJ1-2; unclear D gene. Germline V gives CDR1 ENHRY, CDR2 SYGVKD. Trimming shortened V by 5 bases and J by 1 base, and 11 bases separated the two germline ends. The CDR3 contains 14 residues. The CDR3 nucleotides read TGTGCCATCAGTAGCGGCGAGGGTAACTATGGCTACACCTTC. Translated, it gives CAISSGEGNYGYTF.

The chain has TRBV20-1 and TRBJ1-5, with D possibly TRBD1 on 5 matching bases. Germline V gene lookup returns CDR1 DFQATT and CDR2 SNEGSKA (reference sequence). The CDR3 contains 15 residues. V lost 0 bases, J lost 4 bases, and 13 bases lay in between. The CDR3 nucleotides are TGCAGTGCTAGAGATTGGGGGGATTGGAATCAGCCCCAGCATTTT. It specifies CSARDWGDWNQPQHF.

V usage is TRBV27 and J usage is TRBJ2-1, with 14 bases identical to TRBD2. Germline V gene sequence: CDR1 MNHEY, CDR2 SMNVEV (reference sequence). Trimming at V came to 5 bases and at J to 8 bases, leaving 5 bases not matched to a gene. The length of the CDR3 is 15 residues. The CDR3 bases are TGTGCCAGCAGTCTTGGGACTAGCGGGAGCTATGAGCAGTTCTTC. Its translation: CASSLGTSGSYEQFF.

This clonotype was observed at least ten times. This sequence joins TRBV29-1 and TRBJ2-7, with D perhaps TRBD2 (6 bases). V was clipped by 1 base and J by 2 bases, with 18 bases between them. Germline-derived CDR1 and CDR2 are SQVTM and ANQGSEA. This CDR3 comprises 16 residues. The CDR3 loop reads CSVEGTRTGDPYEQYF. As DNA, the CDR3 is TGCAGCGTTGAAGGGACCAGGACGGGGGACCCCTACGAGCAGTACTTC.